The subject of this entry is one TCR beta chain. Which antigen it targets is not known. Per-nucleotide qualities are absent, and no much larger clonotype sits a single base away. The immunoSEQ Assay was the method used to sequence TCRbeta CDR3 regions. After extraction, genomic DNA underwent amplification by bias-controlled multiplex PCR, followed by high-throughput sequencing. On the study's bioinformatics: To quantify the absolute abundance of every unique TCRbeta CDR3 region, sequences were collapsed and filtered. T cell fraction was estimated by normalization of TCRbeta template counts to usable DNA, with usable DNA being measured through amplification of reference genes present in all nucleated cells. Repertoire TCRs were annotated as SARS-CoV-2-specific when V gene, CDR3 amino acid sequence and J gene were exactly matched to a known reactive TCR set. The reference SARS-CoV-2 TCR set was obtained from MIRA and was filtered for enrichment in COVID-19-positive ImmuneCODE repertoires, whereby public or cross-reactive TCRs were removed. Using the MIRA antigens, annotated TCRs were further analysed by specific ORF or by position within an ORF. Breadth was defined as the number of annotated unique rearrangements divided by the total number of unique productive rearrangements, and depth was defined as the summed frequency of the annotated unique rearrangements. Group comparisons of TCR breadth used two-sided Wilcoxon rank-sum tests. TCRdb provides this immuneACCESS table in a form limited to in-frame rearrangements. Some clones are lacking; in checked studies, under half of them reflect an unresolved V gene, and why the rest are absent is not known. V and J calls plus clone size are reproduced from that table; the DNA served to infer D and trimming. The sample data list about 460,000 clones, and 80% to 90% of these were observed just once. The ten largest clones represent 1.5% to 2% of the sample.

This entry belongs to a study of Ad26.COV2.S vaccination and SARS-CoV-2 variants (dated by TCRdb to about 2021). With regard to the full study: Donors in the vaccine arm were drawn from COV1001, a multicentre, randomized, double-blind, placebo-controlled phase I-IIa trial testing Ad26.COV2.S in healthy adults. Ad26.COV2.S was administered intramuscularly at a dose of 5x10^10 or 1x10^11 viral particles, either as one shot or as two shots given 56 days apart. TCRbeta repertoire sequencing was used to assess the specificity and breadth of SARS-CoV-2-reactive T cell receptors after Ad26.COV2.S vaccination. A total of 32 samples were included in the TCR-sequenced set, comprising about 20 Ad26.COV2.S vaccine recipients, 5 placebo recipients and 8 SARS-CoV-2 convalescent individuals. Trial participants were randomized into five groups of five, in which low-dose or high-dose Ad26.COV2.S was given once or twice, or placebo was given on both occasions. Blinding of investigators to trial group allocation was maintained during experiments and outcome assessment. Here is what the overall study found, with its caveats: After vaccination, substantial breadth of spike-specific CD8+ and CD4+ T cell responses was reported. Comparable non-spike TCR breadth was observed between vaccine and placebo recipients, consistent with only spike being contained in the vaccine. Ad26.COV2.S recipients had higher spike-specific TCR breadth than placebo recipients (P = 0.0014). It was noted by the authors that total T cell responses may have been underestimated by the TCR breadth and depth analyses. The study lacked the statistical power to compare responses across vaccine doses or regimens.

From the cysteine through the phenylalanine, the CDR3 covers 14 amino acids. CDR3 DNA only is kept here, 42 bases in frame from base 1. In the germline V gene, CDR1 corresponds to MDHEN and CDR2 to SYDVKM. The junction carries 15 bases between V and J, which are trimmed by 6 bases and 7 bases respectively. Explained via the paper, the treatment or condition label denotes: some 20 received Ad26.COV2.S at low or high dose, single or two shots; 5 received placebo; per-sample allocation not given. Repertoires of vaccine and placebo recipients were sequenced from samples taken on day 63 after the first injection. Cohort 1b enrolled 20 to 30 adults aged 18-55 years at a single site in Boston, USA, between 29 July and 7 August 2020. Ad26.COV2.S was a replication-incompetent adenovirus type 26 vector that expressed a prefusion-stabilized SARS-CoV-2 spike protein derived from the original Wuhan strain.

The sequencing used peripheral blood, collected in a trial of Ad26.COV2.S vaccine versus placebo. The chain is encoded by TRBV28 joined to TRBJ1-4; TRBD1 might be the D gene, on 5 matching bases. This receptor was taken from a person aged 18-65 years who received the Ad26.COV2.S COVID-19 vaccine or a placebo. The CDR3: CASSLGVSFEKLFF. The nucleotides read TGTGCCAGCAGCTTGGGGGTGTCTTTTGAAAAACTGTTTTTT.